Listed below are T cell receptor beta chains from one sample, sequenced in a study of T cells in localized non-small cell lung cancer. Sequencing was performed with immunoSEQ multiplex PCR; in TCRdb, only in-frame clones are kept and a portion is missing. This table holds roughly 77,000 clones, more than 75% found once. The sample in question was peripheral blood, obtained before any cancer treatment. The source of these receptors is a woman aged 40-69 years with stage I squamous cell lung carcinoma. Both conserved end residues are part of each CDR3.

CDR3 protein: CASSLAVQTTDTQYF; J gene: TRBJ2-3; V gene: TRBV5-4
CDR3 protein: CAWSGFDRVSGYTF; J gene: TRBJ1-2; V gene: TRBV30
CDR3 protein: CASGGGAAYEQYF; J gene: TRBJ2-7; V gene: TRBV12-5
CDR3 protein: CASSLTSGGHNEQFF; J gene: TRBJ2-1; V gene: TRBV5-4
CDR3 protein: CASSVLETPASEQYF; J gene: TRBJ2-7; V gene: TRBV9
CDR3 protein: CASSLGSPLETQYF; J gene: TRBJ2-5; V gene: TRBV5-1
CDR3 protein: CASSLPLGNTGELFF; J gene: TRBJ2-2; V gene: TRBV5-1
CDR3 protein: CASKDAGYYGYTF; J gene: TRBJ1-2; V gene: TRBV6-1
CDR3 protein: CASSSPGQQTDTQYF; J gene: TRBJ2-3; V gene: TRBV5-4
CDR3 protein: CASSLYGENTEAFF; J gene: TRBJ1-1; V gene: TRBV11-3
CDR3 protein: CAWSVPGLPGNTIYF; J gene: TRBJ1-3; V gene: TRBV30
CDR3 protein: CASSPRVGTEAFF; J gene: TRBJ1-1; V gene: TRBV4-1
CDR3 protein: CASSDGYTF; J gene: TRBJ1-2; V gene: TRBV2
CDR3 protein: CASSYRRGQSGYTF; J gene: TRBJ1-2; V gene: TRBV6-5
CDR3 protein: CASSVRPGTNEKLFF; J gene: TRBJ1-4; V gene: TRBV2
CDR3 protein: CASSVEMGYEQYF; J gene: TRBJ2-7; V gene: TRBV9
CDR3 protein: CAWSTGLATGYTF; J gene: TRBJ1-2; V gene: TRBV30
CDR3 protein: CASNGVAGTPMNTEAFF; J gene: TRBJ1-1; V gene: TRBV19